A selection of T cell receptor beta chains follows, all from one sample in a study of Graves' ophthalmopathy and Graves' hyperthyroidism. TCRdb called the multiplex PCR reads again in MiXCR, with one record for every CDR3 protein. The table records 500,000 to 800,000 distinct CDR3 sequences, over 40% of them present only once. Sequencing input: peripheral blood. The receptors shown here come from an adult man with Graves' ophthalmopathy. Both conserved end residues are part of each CDR3. Fields, in order: clone size, D gene, V gene, J gene, CDR3 protein, CDR3 DNA. D genes are given only for firm matches. Size is omitted from some rows. Given values are once, few, many or a class for expanded clones.

clone size: many
D gene: .
V gene: TRBV7-6
J gene: TRBJ1-5
CDR3 protein: CASSSRQDQPQHF
CDR3 DNA: TGTGCCAGCAGCTCCAGACAGGATCAGCCCCAGCATTTT

clone size: .
D gene: .
V gene: TRBV10-3
J gene: TRBJ2-5
CDR3 protein: CASTKKPGGRETQYF
CDR3 DNA: TGTGCCAGCACTAAGAAGCCAGGAGGGCGGGAGACCCAGTACTTC

clone size: .
D gene: .
V gene: TRBV29-1
J gene: TRBJ1-3
CDR3 protein: CSAIAGNTIYF
CDR3 DNA: TGCAGCGCCATCGCTGGGAACACCATATATTTT

clone size: many
D gene: .
V gene: TRBV11-1
J gene: TRBJ1-1
CDR3 protein: CASSLAGGKTEAFF
CDR3 DNA: TGTGCCAGCAGCCTGGCGGGTGGTAAGACTGAAGCTTTCTTT

clone size: .
D gene: .
V gene: TRBV9
J gene: TRBJ1-2
CDR3 protein: CASSVGLGGIYGYTF
CDR3 DNA: TGTGCCAGCAGCGTGGGGCTGGGGGGTATCTATGGCTACACCTTC

clone size: many
D gene: .
V gene: TRBV5-8
J gene: TRBJ1-2
CDR3 protein: CASSLSQNYGYTF
CDR3 DNA: TGTGCCAGCAGCTTGAGCCAGAACTATGGCTACACCTTC

clone size: once
D gene: .
V gene: TRBV30
J gene: TRBJ1-1
CDR3 protein: CAWVFGITEAFF
CDR3 DNA: TGTGCCTGGGTGTTCGGGATTACTGAAGCTTTCTTT

clone size: many
D gene: TRBD1
V gene: TRBV5-6
J gene: TRBJ1-2
CDR3 protein: CASSYRDSANYGYTF
CDR3 DNA: TGTGCCAGCAGTTACCGGGACAGTGCTAACTATGGCTACACCTTC

clone size: .
D gene: .
V gene: TRBV12-3/TRBV12-4
J gene: TRBJ2-2
CDR3 protein: CASSRSTGNTGELFF
CDR3 DNA: TGTGCCAGCAGTCGCTCGACAGGGAACACCGGGGAGCTGTTTTTT

clone size: many
D gene: .
V gene: TRBV20-1
J gene: TRBJ1-2
CDR3 protein: CSARGQTSNYGYTF
CDR3 DNA: TGCAGTGCTAGAGGACAGACTTCTAACTATGGCTACACCTTC

clone size: many
D gene: TRBD1
V gene: TRBV7-9
J gene: TRBJ2-7
CDR3 protein: CASSDGQGAVYEQYF
CDR3 DNA: TGTGCCAGCAGCGACGGACAGGGGGCCGTTTACGAGCAGTACTTC

clone size: few
D gene: .
V gene: TRBV5-6
J gene: TRBJ2-1
CDR3 protein: CASSLVGRQNRDEQFF
CDR3 DNA: TGTGCCAGCAGCTTGGTTGGGCGTCAAAATAGAGATGAGCAGTTCTTC

clone size: many
D gene: .
V gene: TRBV7-9
J gene: TRBJ1-1
CDR3 protein: CASSLGGSNTEAFF
CDR3 DNA: TGTGCCAGCAGCTTAGGGGGTTCGAACACTGAAGCTTTCTTT

clone size: many
D gene: .
V gene: TRBV10-3
J gene: TRBJ2-7
CDR3 protein: CAISGGDGSSYEQYF
CDR3 DNA: TGTGCCATCAGTGGAGGGGACGGCAGCTCCTACGAGCAGTACTTC

clone size: .
D gene: TRBD1
V gene: TRBV3-1
J gene: TRBJ1-5
CDR3 protein: CASSLTGALPPQHF
CDR3 DNA: TGTGCCAGCAGCCTTACAGGGGCACTGCCGCCCCAGCATTTT

clone size: once
D gene: .
V gene: TRBV11-2
J gene: TRBJ2-3
CDR3 protein: CASSEEGYDTQYF
CDR3 DNA: TGTGCCAGCAGCGAGGAGGGCTATGATACGCAGTATTTT

clone size: .
D gene: TRBD1
V gene: TRBV12-5
J gene: TRBJ1-4
CDR3 protein: CASGSPGQGGRGTNEKLFF
CDR3 DNA: TGTGCTAGTGGCTCCCCAGGACAGGGGGGAAGAGGAACTAATGAAAAACTGTTTTTT

clone size: .
D gene: .
V gene: TRBV29-1
J gene: TRBJ1-1
CDR3 protein: CSVEGTGRGGAFF
CDR3 DNA: TGCAGCGTTGAAGGGACTGGTCGGGGAGGGGCTTTCTTT

clone size: .
D gene: TRBD2
V gene: TRBV7-8
J gene: TRBJ2-7
CDR3 protein: CASSQGRLAGEDEQYF
CDR3 DNA: TGCGCCAGCAGCCAAGGGCGGCTAGCGGGGGAGGACGAGCAGTACTTC

clone size: many
D gene: .
V gene: TRBV19
J gene: TRBJ1-1
CDR3 protein: CASSIQVNTEAFF
CDR3 DNA: TGTGCCAGTAGTATCCAGGTGAACACTGAAGCTTTCTTT

clone size: once
D gene: .
V gene: TRBV3-1
J gene: TRBJ2-5
CDR3 protein: CASSPDDKETQYF
CDR3 DNA: TGTGCCAGCAGCCCAGACGATAAGGAGACCCAGTACTTC

clone size: .
D gene: .
V gene: TRBV7-9
J gene: TRBJ2-2
CDR3 protein: CATPGPRPGELFF
CDR3 DNA: TGTGCCACCCCGGGACCACGTCCCGGGGAGCTGTTTTTT

clone size: many
D gene: .
V gene: TRBV7-9
J gene: TRBJ1-1
CDR3 protein: CASTWASRVTEAFF
CDR3 DNA: TGTGCCAGCACCTGGGCCTCCCGGGTCACTGAAGCTTTCTTT

clone size: few
D gene: .
V gene: TRBV7-6
J gene: TRBJ1-1
CDR3 protein: CASSLAWGDREGMNTEAFF
CDR3 DNA: TGTGCCAGCAGCTTAGCTTGGGGCGACAGAGAGGGAATGAACACTGAAGCTTTCTTT

clone size: .
D gene: .
V gene: TRBV5-1
J gene: TRBJ2-2
CDR3 protein: CASSLLVAQSTGELFF
CDR3 DNA: TGCGCCAGCAGCTTGTTAGTTGCGCAGTCCACCGGGGAGCTGTTTTTT

clone size: .
D gene: .
V gene: TRBV7-3
J gene: TRBJ2-2
CDR3 protein: CASSKGSGELFF
CDR3 DNA: TGTGCCAGCAGTAAGGGGAGCGGGGAGCTGTTTTTT

clone size: many
D gene: .
V gene: TRBV20-1
J gene: TRBJ1-4
CDR3 protein: CSAKWGLKLFF
CDR3 DNA: TGCAGTGCCAAGTGGGGCTTAAAACTGTTTTTT

clone size: few
D gene: TRBD1
V gene: TRBV24-1
J gene: TRBJ2-7
CDR3 protein: CATSASGTGGSYEQYF
CDR3 DNA: TGTGCCACCAGTGCGTCCGGGACAGGGGGGTCCTACGAGCAGTACTTC

clone size: .
D gene: TRBD1
V gene: TRBV12-3/TRBV12-4
J gene: TRBJ1-5
CDR3 protein: CASNYLATGFNWPQHF
CDR3 DNA: TGTGCCAGCAATTACCTCGCGACAGGGTTTAATTGGCCCCAGCATTTT

clone size: .
D gene: .
V gene: TRBV2
J gene: TRBJ2-6
CDR3 protein: CASSTGRTGANVLTF
CDR3 DNA: TGTGCCAGCAGTACAGGGAGGACTGGGGCCAACGTCCTGACTTTC

clone size: many
D gene: TRBD2
V gene: TRBV12-5
J gene: TRBJ2-7
CDR3 protein: CASGLGGSYEQYF
CDR3 DNA: TGTGCTAGTGGTTTGGGCGGGAGTTACGAGCAGTACTTC

clone size: .
D gene: TRBD2
V gene: TRBV24-1
J gene: TRBJ2-6
CDR3 protein: CATSVGSGMRANVLTF
CDR3 DNA: TGTGCCACCAGTGTTGGTAGCGGGATGAGGGCCAACGTCCTGACTTTC

clone size: many
D gene: TRBD1
V gene: TRBV20-1
J gene: TRBJ1-2
CDR3 protein: CSAGTGTTYGYTF
CDR3 DNA: TGCAGTGCTGGGACAGGGACTACCTATGGCTACACCTTC

clone size: .
D gene: .
V gene: TRBV7-9
J gene: TRBJ1-2
CDR3 protein: CATTSTGSYGYTF
CDR3 DNA: TGTGCCACCACCTCTACAGGGTCCTATGGCTACACCTTC

clone size: .
D gene: .
V gene: TRBV2
J gene: TRBJ2-7
CDR3 protein: CASSADWTYEQYF
CDR3 DNA: TGTGCCAGCAGTGCAGACTGGACCTACGAGCAGTACTTC

clone size: .
D gene: TRBD1
V gene: TRBV12-5
J gene: TRBJ2-7
CDR3 protein: CASGLPQGGQGGYEQYF
CDR3 DNA: TGTGCTAGTGGTTTGCCTCAAGGAGGACAGGGGGGCTACGAGCAGTACTTC

clone size: many
D gene: .
V gene: TRBV7-9
J gene: TRBJ2-7
CDR3 protein: CASSLVAYEQYF
CDR3 DNA: TGTGCCAGCAGCTTAGTGGCATACGAGCAGTACTTC

clone size: few
D gene: .
V gene: TRBV9
J gene: TRBJ2-3
CDR3 protein: CASSVGYRDSTDTQYF
CDR3 DNA: TGTGCCAGCAGCGTAGGATACAGGGATAGCACAGATACGCAGTATTTT

clone size: .
D gene: .
V gene: TRBV29-1
J gene: TRBJ1-2
CDR3 protein: CSVGGGYNGYTF
CDR3 DNA: TGCAGCGTTGGAGGGGGATACAATGGCTACACCTTC

clone size: once
D gene: .
V gene: TRBV29-1
J gene: TRBJ2-7
CDR3 protein: CSVASDGGTDHEQYF
CDR3 DNA: TGCAGCGTTGCATCTGACGGCGGGACCGACCACGAGCAGTACTTC

clone size: .
D gene: .
V gene: TRBV10-3
J gene: TRBJ1-1
CDR3 protein: CASSRRSGSETFF
CDR3 DNA: TGTGCCAGCAGCCGTAGGTCTGGTAGTGAAACTTTCTTT

clone size: few
D gene: TRBD2
V gene: TRBV5-1
J gene: TRBJ2-7
CDR3 protein: CASSYASPSGRDEQYF
CDR3 DNA: TGCGCCAGCAGCTACGCGTCGCCTAGCGGGAGAGATGAGCAGTACTTC

clone size: few
D gene: .
V gene: TRBV6-5
J gene: TRBJ1-2
CDR3 protein: CASRAHGGNYGYTF
CDR3 DNA: TGTGCCAGCAGGGCTCACGGGGGTAACTATGGCTACACCTTC

clone size: many
D gene: TRBD1
V gene: TRBV20-1
J gene: TRBJ1-3
CDR3 protein: CSAGTDGNTIYF
CDR3 DNA: TGCAGTGCAGGGACAGACGGAAACACCATATATTTT

clone size: .
D gene: TRBD1
V gene: TRBV13
J gene: TRBJ1-1
CDR3 protein: CASSLGTGVPFF
CDR3 DNA: TGTGCCAGCAGTCTCGGGACAGGGGTTCCTTTCTTT

clone size: .
D gene: TRBD1
V gene: TRBV10-3
J gene: TRBJ2-7
CDR3 protein: CASRTSGTGGEQYF
CDR3 DNA: TGTGCCAGCAGGACTTCCGGGACAGGGGGCGAGCAGTACTTC

clone size: .
D gene: .
V gene: TRBV29-1
J gene: TRBJ1-1
CDR3 protein: CSPSGTYAEAFF
CDR3 DNA: TGCAGTCCTTCCGGGACGTACGCTGAAGCTTTCTTT

clone size: many
D gene: .
V gene: TRBV7-9
J gene: TRBJ1-2
CDR3 protein: CASSLEGGTDDGYTF
CDR3 DNA: TGTGCCAGCAGCTTAGAAGGCGGAACAGACGATGGCTACACCTTC

clone size: .
D gene: TRBD1
V gene: TRBV5-6
J gene: TRBJ1-2
CDR3 protein: CASSYGQGVSGYTF
CDR3 DNA: TGTGCCAGCAGCTACGGACAGGGTGTCTCTGGCTACACCTTC

clone size: .
D gene: TRBD1
V gene: TRBV30
J gene: TRBJ1-2
CDR3 protein: CAWSRQGGYGYTF
CDR3 DNA: TGTGCCTGGAGTAGACAGGGGGGCTATGGCTACACCTTC

clone size: many
D gene: TRBD1
V gene: TRBV5-4
J gene: TRBJ2-7
CDR3 protein: CASSFGQGISYEQYF
CDR3 DNA: TGTGCCAGCAGCTTTGGACAGGGAATTTCCTACGAGCAGTACTTC

clone size: .
D gene: .
V gene: TRBV4-1
J gene: TRBJ2-5
CDR3 protein: CASSQEDRVPETQYF
CDR3 DNA: TGCGCCAGCAGCCAAGAAGATAGGGTGCCAGAGACCCAGTACTTC

clone size: few
D gene: .
V gene: TRBV9
J gene: TRBJ2-7
CDR3 protein: CASSVGDPSLFEQYF
CDR3 DNA: TGTGCCAGCAGCGTTGGGGACCCCTCCCTTTTCGAGCAGTACTTC

clone size: .
D gene: TRBD1
V gene: TRBV7-2
J gene: TRBJ1-5
CDR3 protein: CAGTDRGLGQPQHF
CDR3 DNA: TGTGCCGGAACCGACAGGGGGCTGGGGCAGCCCCAGCATTTT

clone size: few
D gene: TRBD1
V gene: TRBV4-1
J gene: TRBJ1-1
CDR3 protein: CASSPDRGLTEAFF
CDR3 DNA: TGCGCCAGCAGCCCCGACAGGGGGCTCACTGAAGCTTTCTTT